The 14 T cell receptor beta chains below were found in one sample sequenced in a study of blood T cell repertoires in COVID-19. Clones were read by immunoSEQ multiplex PCR, and TCRdb kept only the in-frame ones, dropping some. The data contain some 91,000 clones, 90% of them singletons. Sequencing used peripheral blood. The receptors originated from a man aged 55 to 70 with acute or convalescent COVID-19.

The chain's CDR3 is CASSTGMNTEAFF. The CDR3 DNA is TGTGCCAGCAGCACAGGTATGAACACTGAAGCTTTCTTT. The chain has TRBV7-9 and TRBJ1-1; D may be TRBD1 (5 bases). Trimming took 5 bases from V and 0 from J, leaving 7 bases between them. Germline V CDR1 and CDR2: SEHNR, FQNEAQ (reference sequence). The CDR3 totals 13 residues. Full variable domain (rest looked up from reference TRBV7-9 and TRBJ1-1): DTGVSQNPRHKITKRGQNVTFRCDPISEHNRLYWYRQTLGQGPEFLTYFQNEAQLEKSRLLSDRFSAERPKGSFSTLEIQRTEQGDSAMYLCASSTGMNTEAFFGQGTRLTVV.

The chain employs TRBV6-6 and TRBJ1-1; 11 bases fit TRBD1. The CDR3 contains 15 residues. The V gene's germline CDR1 is MNHNY and CDR2 SVGAGI (reference sequence). V trimming: 4 bases; J trimming: 4 bases; junction bases outside the gene matches: 5. CDR3 amino acids: CASSWTGGGGTEAFF. As DNA, the CDR3 is TGTGCCAGCAGTTGGACAGGGGGCGGGGGCACTGAAGCTTTCTTT.

This clone appeared once. The J gene is TRBJ2-2, the V gene TRBV11-2, with D perhaps matching TRBD1 (5 bases). Germline values: CDR1 SGHAT, CDR2 FQNNGV. The CDR3 spans 17 residues. With 5 bases removed from V and 0 bases from J, the gap between germline ends came to 16 bases. CDR3 loop: CASSRLLRTPNTGELFF. The CDR3 nucleotides read TGTGCCAGCAGCCGCCTACTGCGGACACCGAACACCGGGGAGCTGTTTTTT.

The chain joins TRBV3-1 (or the pseudogene TRBV3-2) to TRBJ1-1; D might be TRBD1 (6 bases). V was cut by 2 bases and J by 1 base, with 8 bases left in between. CDR3 length equals 14 residues. Per the germline V gene, CDR1 is LGHDT and CDR2 is YNNKEL (reference sequence). The CDR3 region is CASSQRGWNTEAFF. As DNA, the CDR3 is TGTGCCAGCAGCCAAAGGGGGTGGAACACTGAAGCTTTCTTT.

Turning to this clone: Other nucleotide sequences in the sample specify the same CDR3. The gene calls are TRBV7-9 and TRBJ2-5; TRBD2 matches at 12 bases. The length of the CDR3 is 15 residues. V gave up 4 bases and J gave up 1 base; unmatched junction bases: 1. Germline lookup yields CDR1 SEHNR and CDR2 FQNEAQ (reference sequence). CDR3 loop: CASSSLAGGQETQYF. The CDR3 DNA is TGTGCCAGCAGCTCACTAGCGGGGGGCCAAGAGACCCAGTACTTC.

This clone was seen once. The chain couples TRBV18 to TRBJ1-5, with D possibly matching TRBD1 (6 bases). V was cut by 6 bases and J by 6 bases, with 18 bases left in between. The CDR3 consists of 15 residues. The germline V gene has CDR1 KGHSH and CDR2 LQKENI. The chain's CDR3 is CASSPGGPVGQPQHF. The DNA for the CDR3 is TGTGCCAGCTCCCCGGGGGGCCCTGTGGGTCAGCCCCAGCATTTT.

The chain combines TRBV15 with TRBJ1-5; no firm D call. The V and J ends lost 5 bases and 1 base respectively, with 9 bases between them. Germline-derived CDR1 and CDR2 are LNHNV and YYDKDF (reference sequence). The CDR3 spans 14 residues. CDR3 residues: CATSFRRSNQPQHF. The DNA for the CDR3 is TGTGCCACCAGCTTTCGGAGGAGCAATCAGCCCCAGCATTTT.

This clone was seen just once. V and J are TRBV2 and TRBJ2-2; 11 bases are a match to TRBD1. J lost 6 bases, V lost 4 bases, and 13 bases had no gene match. In germline, CDR1 is SNHLY, CDR2 FYNNEI. The CDR3 has 18 residues. CDR3 loop: CASSGWGTGGIEAGELFF. CDR3 bases: TGTGCCAGCAGTGGATGGGGGACAGGGGGGATAGAGGCCGGGGAGCTGTTTTTT.

The rearrangement joins TRBV19 to TRBJ2-3, with TRBD1 as a possible D gene (6 bases). This CDR3 has 14 residues. V lost 7 bases and J lost 3, with 14 bases in between. The germline gives CDR1 LNHDA, CDR2 SQIVND (reference sequence). The CDR3 DNA is TGTGCCAGTAACCCCAGGGGAATAACAGATACGCAGTATTTT. Encoded protein: CASNPRGITDTQYF.

The rearrangement uses TRBV5-8 and TRBJ1-3; D gene ambiguous. Germline assignment: CDR1 SGHTS and CDR2 YDEGEE. The CDR3 has 14 residues. V dropped 2 bases and J dropped 4 bases, with 10 bases sitting between them. CDR3 region: CASSFVLRGNTIYF. In nucleotides, the CDR3 is TGTGCCAGCAGCTTCGTGTTGAGGGGAAACACCATATATTTT.

The chain joins TRBV3-1 (or the pseudogene TRBV3-2) to TRBJ2-3, with 10 bases aligning to TRBD2. The germline V gene has CDR1 LGHDT and CDR2 YNNKEL (reference sequence). The CDR3 is 18 residues long. V lost 4 bases to trimming and J lost 3 bases; unmatched junction nucleotides: 13. CDR3 in DNA: TGTGCCAGCAGCCCCAGAGGTCCTAGCGGGGGAGGGACAGATACGCAGTATTTT. Translated, it gives CASSPRGPSGGGTDTQYF.

This clone came up once. The chain links TRBV11-3 to TRBJ1-1; no definite D call. The CDR3 spans 14 residues. Germline-derived CDR1 and CDR2 are SGHNT and YENEEA. The V end was cut by 5 bases, the J end by 4 bases, with 14 bases between. CDR3 coding DNA: TGTGCCAGCAGCCCAGAGGCGTTGAGCACTGAAGCTTTCTTT. Translation: CASSPEALSTEAFF.

This rearrangement joins TRBV6-1 to TRBJ1-1; D gene uncertain. V was trimmed by 3 bases and J by 1 base, leaving 18 bases between them. This CDR3 is 17 amino acids long. CDR1 MNHNS and CDR2 SASEGT come from the germline V gene. The CDR3 here is CASSESSISVPNTEAFF. The DNA of the CDR3 is TGTGCCAGCAGTGAGTCGTCTATAAGTGTACCGAACACTGAAGCTTTCTTT.

This chain connects TRBV2 to TRBJ2-2; D is perhaps TRBD1 (6 bases). V gave up 7 bases and J gave up 2 bases, with 14 bases separating them. The germline V gene has CDR1 SNHLY and CDR2 FYNNEI. CDR3 length equals 15 residues. CDR3: CASMLYRANTGELFF. The CDR3 coding sequence is TGTGCCAGCATGTTGTACAGGGCAAACACCGGGGAGCTGTTTTTT. The full variable domain, with the rest looked up from reference TRBV2 and TRBJ2-2, is EPEVTQTPSHQVTQMGQEVILRCVPISNHLYFYWYRQILGQKVEFLVSFYNNEISEKSEIFDDQFSVERPDGSNFTLKIRSTKLEDSAMYFCASMLYRANTGELFFGEGSRLTVL.